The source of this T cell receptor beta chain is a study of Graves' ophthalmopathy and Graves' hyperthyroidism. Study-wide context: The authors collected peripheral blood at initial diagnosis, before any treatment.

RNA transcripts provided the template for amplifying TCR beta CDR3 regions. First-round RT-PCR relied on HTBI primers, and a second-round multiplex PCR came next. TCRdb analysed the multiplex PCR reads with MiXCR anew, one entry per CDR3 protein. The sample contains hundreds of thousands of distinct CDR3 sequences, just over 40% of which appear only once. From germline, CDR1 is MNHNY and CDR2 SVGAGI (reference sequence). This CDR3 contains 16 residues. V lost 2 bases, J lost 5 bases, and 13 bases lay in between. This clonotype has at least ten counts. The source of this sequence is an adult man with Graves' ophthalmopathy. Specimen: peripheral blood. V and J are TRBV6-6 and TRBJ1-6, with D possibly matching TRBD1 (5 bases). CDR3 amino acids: CASSYLRQGDNSPLHF. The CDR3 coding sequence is TGTGCCAGCAGTTACCTGCGGCAGGGCGATAATTCACCCCTCCACTTT.